This TCR beta chain was captured by sequencing in a study of Ad26.COV2.S vaccination and SARS-CoV-2 variants. Looking at the study overall: Ad26.COV2.S, an intramuscular injection, was given once or twice 56 days apart. General study points: Higher spike-specific TCR breadth was found in vaccine recipients than in placebo recipients. Post-vaccination spike-specific CD8+ and CD4+ T cell responses reportedly had substantial breadth.

Of note for this clone: Antigen specificity is unknown.

The repertoire was sequenced with immunoSEQ multiplex PCR; TCRdb's copy has only in-frame clones and lacks some. The sample holds around 300,000 clones, 88% seen once. This CDR3 spans 16 amino acids. Germline trimming cut 4 bases from V and 4 bases from J; bases unmatched to any gene: 6. CDR1 is KGHSH, CDR2 LQKENI, per germline. Treatment meaning: 19 received Ad26.COV2.S at low or high dose, single or two shots; five or six received placebo; per-sample allocation not given. Collection of samples fell on day 63 after the first vaccine or placebo injection. Boston hosted the donor, who was an adult aged 18-55 years.

This clonotype was obtained from a person aged 18 to 65 who received the Ad26.COV2.S COVID-19 vaccine or a placebo. The sample in question was peripheral blood, obtained in a trial of Ad26.COV2.S vaccine versus placebo. This rearrangement joins TRBV18 to TRBJ2-1; 11 positions match TRBD2. DNA of the CDR3: TGTGCCAGCTCACAGTCGACTAGCGGGATTTACAATGAGCAGTTCTTC. Its protein is CASSQSTSGIYNEQFF. Complete variable domain (other parts from reference TRBV18 and TRBJ2-1): NAGVMQNPRHLVRRRGQEARLRCSPMKGHSHVYWYRQLPEEGLKFMVYLQKENIIDESGMPKERFSAEFPKEGPSILRIQQVVRGDSAAYFCASSQSTSGIYNEQFFGPGTRLTVL.